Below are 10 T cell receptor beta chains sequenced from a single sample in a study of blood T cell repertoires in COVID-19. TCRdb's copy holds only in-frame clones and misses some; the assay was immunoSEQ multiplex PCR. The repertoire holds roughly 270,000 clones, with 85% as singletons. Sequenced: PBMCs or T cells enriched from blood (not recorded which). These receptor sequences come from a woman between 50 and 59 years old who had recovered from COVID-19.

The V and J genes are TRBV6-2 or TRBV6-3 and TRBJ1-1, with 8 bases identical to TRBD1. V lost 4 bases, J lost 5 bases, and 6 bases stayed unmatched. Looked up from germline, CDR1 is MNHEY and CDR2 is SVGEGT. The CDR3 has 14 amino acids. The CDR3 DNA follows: TGTGCCAGCAGTTCTCGACAGGGGAGGACTGAAGCTTTCTTT. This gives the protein CASSSRQGRTEAFF.

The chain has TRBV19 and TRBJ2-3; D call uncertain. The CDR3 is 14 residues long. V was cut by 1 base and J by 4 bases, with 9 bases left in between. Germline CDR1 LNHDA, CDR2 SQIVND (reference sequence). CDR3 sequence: CASSIALVADTQYF. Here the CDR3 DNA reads TGTGCCAGTAGTATAGCGCTAGTGGCAGATACGCAGTATTTT.

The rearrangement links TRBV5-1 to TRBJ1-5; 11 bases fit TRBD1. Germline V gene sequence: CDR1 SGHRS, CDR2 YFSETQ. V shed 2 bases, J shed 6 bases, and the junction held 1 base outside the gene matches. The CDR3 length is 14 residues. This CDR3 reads CASSLGTGGQPQHF. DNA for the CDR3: TGCGCCAGCAGCTTAGGGACAGGGGGTCAGCCCCAGCATTTT. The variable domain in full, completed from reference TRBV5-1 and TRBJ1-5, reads KAGVTQTPRYLIKTRGQQVTLSCSPISGHRSVSWYQQTPGQGLQFLFEYFSETQRNKGNFPGRFSGRQFSNSRSEMNVSTLELGDSALYLCASSLGTGGQPQHFGDGTRLSIL.

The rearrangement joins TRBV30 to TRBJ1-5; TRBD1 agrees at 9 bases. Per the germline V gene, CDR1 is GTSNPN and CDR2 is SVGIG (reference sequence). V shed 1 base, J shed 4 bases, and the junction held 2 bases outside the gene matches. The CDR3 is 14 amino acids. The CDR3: CAWSGDRANQPQHF. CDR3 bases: TGTGCCTGGAGTGGGGACAGGGCGAATCAGCCCCAGCATTTT.

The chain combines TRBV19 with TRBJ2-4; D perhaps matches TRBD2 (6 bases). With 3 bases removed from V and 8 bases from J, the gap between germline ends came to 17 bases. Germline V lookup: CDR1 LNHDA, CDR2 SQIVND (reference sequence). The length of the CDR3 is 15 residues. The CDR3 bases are TGTGCCAGTAGTATCGGGCAGGGAGGTGTATACATTCAGTACTTC. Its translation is CASSIGQGGVYIQYF.

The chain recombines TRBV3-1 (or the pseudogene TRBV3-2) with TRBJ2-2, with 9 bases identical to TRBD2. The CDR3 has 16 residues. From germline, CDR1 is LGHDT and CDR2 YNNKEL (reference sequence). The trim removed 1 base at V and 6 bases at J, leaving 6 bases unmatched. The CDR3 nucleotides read TGTGCCAGCAGCCAAGTGGCGGGGGGGCTATCCGGGGAGCTGTTTTTT. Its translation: CASSQVAGGLSGELFF.

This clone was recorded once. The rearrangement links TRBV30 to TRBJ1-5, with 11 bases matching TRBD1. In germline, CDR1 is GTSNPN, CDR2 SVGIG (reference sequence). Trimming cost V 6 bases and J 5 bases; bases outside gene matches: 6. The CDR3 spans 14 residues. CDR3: CACKGQGGHQPQHF. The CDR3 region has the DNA TGTGCCTGTAAGGGACAGGGGGGTCATCAGCCCCAGCATTTT.

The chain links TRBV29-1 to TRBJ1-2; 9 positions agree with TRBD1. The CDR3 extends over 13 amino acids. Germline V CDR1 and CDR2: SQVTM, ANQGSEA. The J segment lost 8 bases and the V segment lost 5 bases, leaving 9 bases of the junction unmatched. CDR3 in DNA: TGCAGCGTTCTGGGACAGGGAGGTGAAGGCTACACCTTC. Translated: CSVLGQGGEGYTF.

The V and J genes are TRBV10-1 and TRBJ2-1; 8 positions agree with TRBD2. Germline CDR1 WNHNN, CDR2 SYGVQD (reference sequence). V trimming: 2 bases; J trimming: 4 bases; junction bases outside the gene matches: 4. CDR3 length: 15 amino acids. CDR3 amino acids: CASSEQVAGYNEQFF. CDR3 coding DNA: TGCGCCAGCAGTGAGCAGGTAGCGGGATACAATGAGCAGTTCTTC.

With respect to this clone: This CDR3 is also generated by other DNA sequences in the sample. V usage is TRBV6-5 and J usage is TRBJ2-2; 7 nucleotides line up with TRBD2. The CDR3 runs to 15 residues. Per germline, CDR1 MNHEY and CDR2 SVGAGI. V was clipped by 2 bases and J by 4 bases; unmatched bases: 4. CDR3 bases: TGTGCCAGCAGTTACGGTGGGAGGGCCACCGGGGAGCTGTTTTTT. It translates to CASSYGGRATGELFF.